These T cell receptor beta chains were read from a single sample in a study of stem cell transplantation in POMP-related autoinflammatory disease. Produced via immunoSEQ multiplex PCR; TCRdb's table is partial and in-frame only. The table records around 9,000 clones, 88% of them present only once. Sequencing was performed on CD8+ T cells from PBMCs, taken after stem cell transplantation. Receptors were obtained from a human patient with POMP-related autoinflammation and immune dysregulation (PRAID). Some T cells here may be from the graft donor. Each CDR3 is given without its conserved first and last residue. D genes are given only for firm matches. Only some rows state a clone size, as once, few, many or a class for expanded clones.

v_gene: TRBV6-5
d_gene: NA
abundance: once
CDR3aa: ASSYPQKGSPLH

v_gene: TRBV5-5
d_gene: TRBD1
abundance: NA
CDR3aa: ASSYLRDRSNYGYT

v_gene: TRBV29-1
d_gene: NA
abundance: NA
CDR3aa: SVEDTDNYGYT

v_gene: TRBV4-1
d_gene: NA
abundance: NA
CDR3aa: ASSQAFNPTYEQY

v_gene: TRBV2
d_gene: NA
abundance: NA
CDR3aa: ASSGEDSYGYT

v_gene: TRBV30
d_gene: TRBD1
abundance: NA
CDR3aa: AWSGTGDRGDTQY

v_gene: TRBV24-1
d_gene: NA
abundance: few
CDR3aa: ATSDSRYTEAF

v_gene: TRBV4-2
d_gene: NA
abundance: NA
CDR3aa: ASSQDASGWATDTQY

v_gene: TRBV7-9
d_gene: NA
abundance: NA
CDR3aa: ASSSGAGGLNTEAF

v_gene: TRBV5-6
d_gene: NA
abundance: NA
CDR3aa: ASSSRDTLGKN

v_gene: TRBV4-1
d_gene: TRBD2
abundance: NA
CDR3aa: ASSQQTSGSYEQY

v_gene: TRBV28
d_gene: TRBD2
abundance: NA
CDR3aa: ASSPPTSAAYEQY

v_gene: TRBV10-2
d_gene: NA
abundance: NA
CDR3aa: ASSESTGGNTGELF

v_gene: TRBV9
d_gene: NA
abundance: NA
CDR3aa: ASSPEDLFSVSTDTQY

v_gene: TRBV7-9
d_gene: NA
abundance: NA
CDR3aa: ASSLNSHEQF

v_gene: TRBV6-5
d_gene: NA
abundance: NA
CDR3aa: ASSYSGTSGNTIY

v_gene: TRBV18
d_gene: TRBD2
abundance: few
CDR3aa: ASSPRTSESTDTQY

v_gene: TRBV7-3
d_gene: TRBD2
abundance: few
CDR3aa: ASSLNLAGDTGELF

v_gene: TRBV27
d_gene: NA
abundance: once
CDR3aa: ASRAGGVLGYT

v_gene: TRBV11-2
d_gene: NA
abundance: NA
CDR3aa: ASSPTIEGGYT

v_gene: TRBV7-9
d_gene: NA
abundance: NA
CDR3aa: ASSEGNSNQPQH

v_gene: TRBV4-1
d_gene: NA
abundance: few
CDR3aa: ASSQDRDRGYGYT

v_gene: TRBV6-1
d_gene: NA
abundance: NA
CDR3aa: ASSEFLGNPMNTEAF

v_gene: TRBV3-1/TRBV3-2
d_gene: NA
abundance: NA
CDR3aa: ASSQTEPGAKNEQF

v_gene: TRBV6-4
d_gene: NA
abundance: NA
CDR3aa: ARGVDSYNEQF

v_gene: TRBV28
d_gene: NA
abundance: NA
CDR3aa: ASSLRETRGNQPQH

v_gene: TRBV27
d_gene: NA
abundance: NA
CDR3aa: ASSFLAGTDTQY

v_gene: TRBV19
d_gene: TRBD1
abundance: once
CDR3aa: ASSRPGQARANYGYT

v_gene: TRBV5-5
d_gene: NA
abundance: NA
CDR3aa: ASSLVPGSGNTIY

v_gene: TRBV6-5
d_gene: NA
abundance: NA
CDR3aa: ASSYGLARNTGELF

v_gene: TRBV27
d_gene: NA
abundance: NA
CDR3aa: ASRLGNYGYT

v_gene: TRBV4-1
d_gene: TRBD1
abundance: NA
CDR3aa: ASSTGQLTGELF

v_gene: TRBV9
d_gene: NA
abundance: NA
CDR3aa: ASSVGSGDLPYGYT

v_gene: TRBV7-9
d_gene: NA
abundance: NA
CDR3aa: ASSLGLNYGYT

v_gene: TRBV13
d_gene: NA
abundance: NA
CDR3aa: ASRGGEMTEAF

v_gene: TRBV7-6
d_gene: TRBD2
abundance: NA
CDR3aa: ASSLLGTSSTDTQY

v_gene: TRBV7-9
d_gene: NA
abundance: NA
CDR3aa: ASSLGNRPQH

v_gene: TRBV3-1/TRBV3-2
d_gene: NA
abundance: NA
CDR3aa: ASSQGPNTEAF

v_gene: TRBV12-3/TRBV12-4
d_gene: NA
abundance: NA
CDR3aa: ASSRDVAAGQY

v_gene: TRBV19
d_gene: NA
abundance: NA
CDR3aa: ASSRADEQY

v_gene: TRBV27
d_gene: TRBD2
abundance: NA
CDR3aa: ASSLVVGTSTYNEQF

v_gene: TRBV7-3
d_gene: NA
abundance: NA
CDR3aa: ASSLTADEETQY